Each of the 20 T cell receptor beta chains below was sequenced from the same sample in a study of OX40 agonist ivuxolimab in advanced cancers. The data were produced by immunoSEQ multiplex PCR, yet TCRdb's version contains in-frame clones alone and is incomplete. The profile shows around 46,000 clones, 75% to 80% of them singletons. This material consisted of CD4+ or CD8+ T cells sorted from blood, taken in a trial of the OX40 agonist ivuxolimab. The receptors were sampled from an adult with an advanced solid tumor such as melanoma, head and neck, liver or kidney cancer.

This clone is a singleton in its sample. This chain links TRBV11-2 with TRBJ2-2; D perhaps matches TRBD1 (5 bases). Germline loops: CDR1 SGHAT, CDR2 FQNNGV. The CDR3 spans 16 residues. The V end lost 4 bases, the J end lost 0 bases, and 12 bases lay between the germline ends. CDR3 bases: TGTGCCAGCAGCTCCAAGACAGATACGAACACCGGGGAGCTGTTTTTT. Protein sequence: CASSSKTDTNTGELFF.

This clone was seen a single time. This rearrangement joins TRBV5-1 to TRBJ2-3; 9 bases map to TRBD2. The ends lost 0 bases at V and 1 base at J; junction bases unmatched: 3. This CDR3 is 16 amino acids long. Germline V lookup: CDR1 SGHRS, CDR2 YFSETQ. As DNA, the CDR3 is TGCGCCAGCAGCTTGGACCTAGCGGGGCGCACAGATACGCAGTATTTT. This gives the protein CASSLDLAGRTDTQYF. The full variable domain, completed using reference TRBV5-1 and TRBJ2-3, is KAGVTQTPRYLIKTRGQQVTLSCSPISGHRSVSWYQQTPGQGLQFLFEYFSETQRNKGNFPGRFSGRQFSNSRSEMNVSTLELGDSALYLCASSLDLAGRTDTQYFGPGTRLTVL.

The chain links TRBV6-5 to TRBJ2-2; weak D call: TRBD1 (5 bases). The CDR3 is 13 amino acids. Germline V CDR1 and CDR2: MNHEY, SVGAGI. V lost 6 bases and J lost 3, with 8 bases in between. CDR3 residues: CASSRQHTGELFF. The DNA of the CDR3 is TGTGCCAGCAGCAGACAGCACACCGGGGAGCTGTTTTTT.

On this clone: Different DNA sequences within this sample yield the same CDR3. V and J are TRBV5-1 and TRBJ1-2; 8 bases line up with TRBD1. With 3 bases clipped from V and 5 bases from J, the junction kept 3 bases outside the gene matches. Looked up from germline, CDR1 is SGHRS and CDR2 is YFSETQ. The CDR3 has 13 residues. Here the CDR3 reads CASSSQGAYGYTF. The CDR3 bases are TGCGCCAGCAGCTCTCAGGGGGCATATGGCTACACCTTC.

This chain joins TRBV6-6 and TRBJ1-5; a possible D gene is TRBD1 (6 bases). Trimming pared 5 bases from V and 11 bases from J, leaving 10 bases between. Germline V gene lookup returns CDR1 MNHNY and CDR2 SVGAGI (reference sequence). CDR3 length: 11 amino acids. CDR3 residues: CASSLRQAQHF. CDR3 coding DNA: TGTGCCAGCAGTCTCCGACAGGCCCAGCATTTT.

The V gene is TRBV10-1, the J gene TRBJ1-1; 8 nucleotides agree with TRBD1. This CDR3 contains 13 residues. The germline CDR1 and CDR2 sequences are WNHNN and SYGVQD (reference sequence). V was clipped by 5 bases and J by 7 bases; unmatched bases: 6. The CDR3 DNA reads TGCGCCAGCAGTCGGACAGGGCGGTTTGAAGCTTTCTTT. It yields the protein CASSRTGRFEAFF.

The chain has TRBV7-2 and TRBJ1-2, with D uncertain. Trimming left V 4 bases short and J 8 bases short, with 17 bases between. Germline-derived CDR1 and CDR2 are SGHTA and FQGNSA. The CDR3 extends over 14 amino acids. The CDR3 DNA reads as TGTGCCAGCAGCTCCAATGTGGGGAGCGGAGGCTACACCTTC. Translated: CASSSNVGSGGYTF.

CDR3 sequence: CASSGGGPYGYTF. CDR3 nucleotide sequence: TGTGCCAGCAGCGGTGGCGGACCCTATGGCTACACCTTC. This sequence joins TRBV11-2 and TRBJ1-2; D ambiguous. V was clipped by 5 bases and J by 4 bases, with 11 bases between them. The CDR3 is 13 amino acids. Germline CDR1 reads SGHAT; CDR2 reads FQNNGV.

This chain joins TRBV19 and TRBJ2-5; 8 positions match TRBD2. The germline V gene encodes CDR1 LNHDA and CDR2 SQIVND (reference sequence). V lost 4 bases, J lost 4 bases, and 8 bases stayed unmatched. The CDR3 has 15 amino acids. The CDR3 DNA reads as TGTGCCAGTAGTACTGGAGCAAGCGGGAGAGAGACCCAGTACTTC. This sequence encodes CASSTGASGRETQYF. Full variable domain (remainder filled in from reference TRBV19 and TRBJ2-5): DGGITQSPKYLFRKEGQNVTLSCEQNLNHDAMYWYRQDPGQGLRLIYYSQIVNDFQKGDIAEGYSVSREKKESFPLTVTSAQKNPTAFYLCASSTGASGRETQYFGPGTRLLVL.

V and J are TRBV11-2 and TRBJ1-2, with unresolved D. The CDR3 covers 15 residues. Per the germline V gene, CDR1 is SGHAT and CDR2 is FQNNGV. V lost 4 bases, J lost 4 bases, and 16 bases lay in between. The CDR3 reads CASSSLNRVRYGYTF. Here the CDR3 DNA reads TGTGCCAGCAGCTCCCTGAACAGAGTTCGCTATGGCTACACCTTC.

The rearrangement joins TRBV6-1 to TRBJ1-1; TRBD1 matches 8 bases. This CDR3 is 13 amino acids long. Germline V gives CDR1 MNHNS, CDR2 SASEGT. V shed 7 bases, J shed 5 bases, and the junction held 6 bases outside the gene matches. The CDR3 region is CASKTTGGTEAFF. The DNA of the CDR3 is TGTGCCAGCAAAACCACAGGGGGAACTGAAGCTTTCTTT.

CDR3 amino acids: CASSFSRGSTDTQYF. Here the CDR3 DNA reads TGTGCCAGCAGCTTCTCGCGCGGGAGCACAGATACGCAGTATTTT. The rearrangement uses TRBV7-9 and TRBJ2-3; tentatively, D is TRBD2 (5 bases). Trimming took 3 bases from V and 0 from J, leaving 10 bases between them. Germline CDR1 SEHNR, CDR2 FQNEAQ (reference sequence). This CDR3 contains 15 residues.

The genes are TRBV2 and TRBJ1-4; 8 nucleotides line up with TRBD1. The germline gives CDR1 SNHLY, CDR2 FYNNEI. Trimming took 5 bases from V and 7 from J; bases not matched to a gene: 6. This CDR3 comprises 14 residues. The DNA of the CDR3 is TGTGCCAGCAGTCCGGGACAGGAAGGTGAAAAACTGTTTTTT. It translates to CASSPGQEGEKLFF.

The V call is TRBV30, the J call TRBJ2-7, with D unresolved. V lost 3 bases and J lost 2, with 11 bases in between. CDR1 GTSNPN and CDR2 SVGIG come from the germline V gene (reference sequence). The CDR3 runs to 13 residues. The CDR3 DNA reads TGTGCCTGGAGCCCCGGACCGACCTACGAGCAGTACTTC. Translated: CAWSPGPTYEQYF. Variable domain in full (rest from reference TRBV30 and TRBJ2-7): SQTIHQWPATLVQPVGSPLSLECTVEGTSNPNLYWYRQAAGRGLQLLFYSVGIGQISSEVPQNLSASRPQDRQFILSSKKLLLSDSGFYLCAWSPGPTYEQYFGPGTRLTVT.

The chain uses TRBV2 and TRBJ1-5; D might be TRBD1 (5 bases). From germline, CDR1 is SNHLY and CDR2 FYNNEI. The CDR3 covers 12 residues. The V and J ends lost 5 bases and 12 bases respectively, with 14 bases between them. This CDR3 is CASSPDSGLQHF. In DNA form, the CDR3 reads TGTGCCAGCAGTCCCGACAGCGGCCTCCAGCATTTT.

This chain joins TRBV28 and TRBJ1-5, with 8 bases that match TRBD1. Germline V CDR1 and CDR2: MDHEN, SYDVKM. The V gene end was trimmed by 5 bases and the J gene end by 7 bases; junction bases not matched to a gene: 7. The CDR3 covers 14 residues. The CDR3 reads CASSPRQGRQPQHF. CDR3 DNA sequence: TGTGCCAGCAGTCCACGACAGGGGCGACAGCCCCAGCATTTT.

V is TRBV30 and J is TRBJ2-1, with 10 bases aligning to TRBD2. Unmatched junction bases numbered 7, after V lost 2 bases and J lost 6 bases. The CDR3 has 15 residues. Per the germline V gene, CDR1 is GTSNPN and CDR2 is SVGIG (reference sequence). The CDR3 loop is CAWSTLGLASNEQFF. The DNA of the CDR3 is TGTGCCTGGAGTACCCTGGGACTAGCGAGCAATGAGCAGTTCTTC.

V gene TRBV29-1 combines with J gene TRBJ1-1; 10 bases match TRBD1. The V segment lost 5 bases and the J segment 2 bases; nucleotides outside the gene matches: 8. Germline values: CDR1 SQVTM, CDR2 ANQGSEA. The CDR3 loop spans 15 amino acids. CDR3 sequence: CSVKGTGEGNTEAFF. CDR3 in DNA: TGCAGCGTTAAGGGGACAGGGGAGGGAAACACTGAAGCTTTCTTT.

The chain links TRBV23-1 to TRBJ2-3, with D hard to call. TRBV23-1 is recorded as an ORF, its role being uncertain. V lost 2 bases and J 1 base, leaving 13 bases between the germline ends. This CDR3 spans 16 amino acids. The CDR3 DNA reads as TGCGCCAGCAGTCAAATACAAGGGTTGGGCACAGATACGCAGTATTTT. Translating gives CASSQIQGLGTDTQYF.

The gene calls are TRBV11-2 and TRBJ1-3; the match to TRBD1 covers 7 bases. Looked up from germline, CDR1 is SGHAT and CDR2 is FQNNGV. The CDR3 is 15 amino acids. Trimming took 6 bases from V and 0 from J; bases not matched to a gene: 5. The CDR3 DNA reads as TGTGCCAGCAGTCGGACAGGCACCTCTGGAAACACCATATATTTT. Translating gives CASSRTGTSGNTIYF.